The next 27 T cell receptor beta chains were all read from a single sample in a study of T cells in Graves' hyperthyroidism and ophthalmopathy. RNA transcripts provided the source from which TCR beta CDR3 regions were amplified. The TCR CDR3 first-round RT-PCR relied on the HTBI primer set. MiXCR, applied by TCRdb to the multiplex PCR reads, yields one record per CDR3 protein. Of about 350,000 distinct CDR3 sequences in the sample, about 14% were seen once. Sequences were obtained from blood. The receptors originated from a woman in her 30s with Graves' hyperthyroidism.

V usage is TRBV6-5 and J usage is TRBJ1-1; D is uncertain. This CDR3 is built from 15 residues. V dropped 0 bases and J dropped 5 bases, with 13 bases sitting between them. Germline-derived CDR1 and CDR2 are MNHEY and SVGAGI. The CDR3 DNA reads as TGTGCCAGCAGTTACTCCCCCCCCCGGGAAACTGAAGCTTTCTTT. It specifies CASSYSPPRETEAFF.

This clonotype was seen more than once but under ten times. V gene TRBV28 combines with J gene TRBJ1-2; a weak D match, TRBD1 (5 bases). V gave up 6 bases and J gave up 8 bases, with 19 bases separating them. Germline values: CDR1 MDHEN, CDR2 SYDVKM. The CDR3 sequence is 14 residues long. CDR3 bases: TGTGCCAGCAGCCGGTCGGGGACGGGATACGGCTACACCTTC. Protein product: CASSRSGTGYGYTF.

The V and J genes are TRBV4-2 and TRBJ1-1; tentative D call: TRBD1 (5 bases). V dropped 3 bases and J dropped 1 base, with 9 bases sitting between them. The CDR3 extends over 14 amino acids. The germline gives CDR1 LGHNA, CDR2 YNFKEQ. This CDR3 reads CASSHQGANTEAFF. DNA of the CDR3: TGTGCCAGCAGCCACCAAGGGGCGAACACTGAAGCTTTCTTT.

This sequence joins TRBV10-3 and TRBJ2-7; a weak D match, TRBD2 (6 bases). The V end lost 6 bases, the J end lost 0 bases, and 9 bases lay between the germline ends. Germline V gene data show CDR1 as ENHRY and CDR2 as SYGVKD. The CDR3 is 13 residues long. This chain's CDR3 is CAISRERSYEQYF. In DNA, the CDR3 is TGTGCCATCAGCCGGGAGCGCTCCTACGAGCAGTACTTC.

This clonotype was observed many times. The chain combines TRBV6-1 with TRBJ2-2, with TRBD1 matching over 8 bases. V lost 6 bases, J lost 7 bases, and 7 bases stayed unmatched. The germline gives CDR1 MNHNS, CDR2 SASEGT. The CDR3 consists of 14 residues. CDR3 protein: CASRETGAGGELFF. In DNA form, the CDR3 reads TGTGCCAGCAGAGAGACAGGGGCGGGCGGGGAGCTGTTTTTT.

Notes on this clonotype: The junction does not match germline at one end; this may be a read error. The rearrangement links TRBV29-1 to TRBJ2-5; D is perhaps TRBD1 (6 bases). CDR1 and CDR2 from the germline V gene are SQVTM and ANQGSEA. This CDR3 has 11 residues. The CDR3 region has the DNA TGCAGCGTCGGACAGCAAGAGACCCGGTACTTC. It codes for CSVGQQETRYF.

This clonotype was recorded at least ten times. The DNA for the CDR3 is TGTGCCAGCAGTTTATGGGACAGTCTCAATGAGCAGTTCTTC. It yields the protein CASSLWDSLNEQFF. The rearrangement uses TRBV27 and TRBJ2-1, with 7 bases identical to TRBD1. V dropped 1 base and J dropped 6; count of bases not matched to a gene: 3. The CDR3 has 14 residues. The germline V gene has CDR1 MNHEY and CDR2 SMNVEV (reference sequence).

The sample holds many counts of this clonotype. This chain's CDR3 is CATSDRERETGELFF. CDR3 DNA sequence: TGTGCCACCAGTGATCGTGAGAGGGAAACCGGGGAGCTGTTTTTT. The J gene is TRBJ2-2, the V gene TRBV24-1; a weak D match, TRBD2 (5 bases). Germline CDR1 KGHDR, CDR2 SFDVKD. V was cut by 3 bases and J by 5 bases, with 12 bases left in between. There are 15 residues in the CDR3.

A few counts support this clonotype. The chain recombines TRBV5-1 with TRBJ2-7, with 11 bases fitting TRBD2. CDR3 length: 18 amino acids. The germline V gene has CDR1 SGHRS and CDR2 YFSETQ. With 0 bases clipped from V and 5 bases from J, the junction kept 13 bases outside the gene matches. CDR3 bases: TGCGCCAGCAGCTTGGGGCTAGCGGGAGGCTCAGGGGCTAACGAGCAGTACTTC. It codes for CASSLGLAGGSGANEQYF.

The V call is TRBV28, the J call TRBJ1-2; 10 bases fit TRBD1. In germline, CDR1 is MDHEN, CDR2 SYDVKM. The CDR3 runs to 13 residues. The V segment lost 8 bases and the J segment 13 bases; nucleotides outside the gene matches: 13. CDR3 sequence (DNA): TGTGCCAGCCGCCGGGACAGGGGTACAGGGTGCACCTTC. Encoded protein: CASRRDRGTGCTF.

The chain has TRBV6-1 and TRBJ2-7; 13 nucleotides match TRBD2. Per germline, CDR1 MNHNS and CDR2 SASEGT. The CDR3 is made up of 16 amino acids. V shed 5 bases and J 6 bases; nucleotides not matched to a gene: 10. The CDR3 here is CASSQITSGRAFEQYF. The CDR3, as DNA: TGTGCCAGCAGTCAGATAACTAGCGGGAGGGCGTTCGAGCAGTACTTC.

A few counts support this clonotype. CDR3 DNA: TGTGCCAGCAGCTCGACAACCGGGACAATTAATGAAAAACTGTTTTTT. Its translation is CASSSTTGTINEKLFF. The rearrangement joins TRBV5-4 to TRBJ1-4; D might be TRBD1 (6 bases). The V end was cut by 3 bases, the J end by 4 bases, with 16 bases between. Per the germline V gene, CDR1 is SGHNT and CDR2 is YYREEE (reference sequence). This CDR3 contains 16 residues.

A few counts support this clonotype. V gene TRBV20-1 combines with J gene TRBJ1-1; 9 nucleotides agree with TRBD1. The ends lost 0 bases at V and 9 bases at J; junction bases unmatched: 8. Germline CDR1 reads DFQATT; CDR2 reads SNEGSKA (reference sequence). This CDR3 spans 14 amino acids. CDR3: CSARDRGTGTKAFF. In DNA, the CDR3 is TGCAGTGCTAGAGACCGAGGGACAGGGACCAAAGCTTTCTTT.

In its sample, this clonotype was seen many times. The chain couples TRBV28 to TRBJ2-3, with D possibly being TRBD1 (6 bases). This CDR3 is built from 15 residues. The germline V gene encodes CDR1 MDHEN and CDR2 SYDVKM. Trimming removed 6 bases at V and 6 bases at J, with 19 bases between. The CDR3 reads CASSLTGTSFDTQYF. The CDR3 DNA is TGTGCCAGCAGCCTAACCGGGACATCTTTCGATACGCAGTATTTT.

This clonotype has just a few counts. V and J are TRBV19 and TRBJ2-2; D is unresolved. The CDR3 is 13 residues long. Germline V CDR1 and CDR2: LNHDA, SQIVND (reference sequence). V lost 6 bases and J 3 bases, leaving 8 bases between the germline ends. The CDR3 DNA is TGTGCCAGTAGAACTGATTACACCGGGGAGCTGTTTTTT. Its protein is CASRTDYTGELFF.

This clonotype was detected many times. CDR3 region: CASSQTTSGIEQFF. In DNA, the CDR3 is TGTGCCAGCAGTCAAACGACTAGCGGGATCGAGCAGTTCTTC. The V and J genes are TRBV27 and TRBJ2-1; the match to TRBD2 covers 11 bases. The germline V gene has CDR1 MNHEY and CDR2 SMNVEV (reference sequence). The CDR3 spans 14 residues. V lost 5 bases and J lost 10; bases outside the gene matches: 7.

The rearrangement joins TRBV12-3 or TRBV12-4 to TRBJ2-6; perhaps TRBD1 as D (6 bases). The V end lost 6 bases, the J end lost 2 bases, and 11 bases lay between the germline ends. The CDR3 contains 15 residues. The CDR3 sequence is CASRRTATGANVLTF. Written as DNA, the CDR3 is TGTGCCAGCAGGCGGACAGCGACTGGGGCCAACGTCCTGACTTTC.

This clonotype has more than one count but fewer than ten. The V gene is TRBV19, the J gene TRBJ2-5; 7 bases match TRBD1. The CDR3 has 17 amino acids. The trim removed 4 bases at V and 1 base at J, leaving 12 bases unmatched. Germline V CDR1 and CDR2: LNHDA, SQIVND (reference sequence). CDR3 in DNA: TGTGCCAGTAGTACCGGGACAGAGGGGTTTAGCCAAGAGACCCAGTACTTC. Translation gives CASSTGTEGFSQETQYF.

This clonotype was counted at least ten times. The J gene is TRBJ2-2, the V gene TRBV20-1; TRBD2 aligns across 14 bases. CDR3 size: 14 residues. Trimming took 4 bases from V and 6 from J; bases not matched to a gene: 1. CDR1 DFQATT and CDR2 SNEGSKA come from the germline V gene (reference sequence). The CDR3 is CSAKGLAGAGELFF. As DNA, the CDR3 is TGCAGTGCTAAGGGACTAGCGGGAGCCGGGGAGCTGTTTTTT.

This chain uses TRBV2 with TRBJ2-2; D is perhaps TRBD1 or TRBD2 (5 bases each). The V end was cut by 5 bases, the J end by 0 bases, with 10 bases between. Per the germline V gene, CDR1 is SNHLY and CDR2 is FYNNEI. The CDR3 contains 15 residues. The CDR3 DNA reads TGTGCCAGCAGTCCGGGGCCCGCGAACACCGGGGAGCTGTTTTTT. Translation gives CASSPGPANTGELFF.

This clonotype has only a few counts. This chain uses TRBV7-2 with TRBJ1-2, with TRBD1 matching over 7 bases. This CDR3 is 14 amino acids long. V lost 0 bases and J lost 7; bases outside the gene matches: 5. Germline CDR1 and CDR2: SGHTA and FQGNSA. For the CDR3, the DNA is TGTGCCAGCAGCTTAGCGGACAGGAGGGGTGGCTACACCTTC. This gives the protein CASSLADRRGGYTF.

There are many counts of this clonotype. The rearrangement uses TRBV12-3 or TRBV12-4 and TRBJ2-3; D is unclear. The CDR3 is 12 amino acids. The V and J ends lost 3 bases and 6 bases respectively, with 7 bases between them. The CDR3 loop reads CASSFLRDTQYF. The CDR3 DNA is TGTGCCAGCAGTTTTCTGCGTGATACGCAGTATTTT.

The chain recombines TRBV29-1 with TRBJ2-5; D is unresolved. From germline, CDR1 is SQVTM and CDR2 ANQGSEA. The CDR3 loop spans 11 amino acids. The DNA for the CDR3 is TGCGGCGCCCGCTCCGGAGAGACCCAGTACTTC. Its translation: CGARSGETQYF.

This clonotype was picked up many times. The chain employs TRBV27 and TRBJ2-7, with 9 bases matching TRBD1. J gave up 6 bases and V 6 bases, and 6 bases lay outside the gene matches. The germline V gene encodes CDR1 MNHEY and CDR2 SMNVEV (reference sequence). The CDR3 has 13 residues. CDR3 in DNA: TGTGCCAGCAGCGCCCGGACAGGGGTCGAGCAGTACTTC. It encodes CASSARTGVEQYF.

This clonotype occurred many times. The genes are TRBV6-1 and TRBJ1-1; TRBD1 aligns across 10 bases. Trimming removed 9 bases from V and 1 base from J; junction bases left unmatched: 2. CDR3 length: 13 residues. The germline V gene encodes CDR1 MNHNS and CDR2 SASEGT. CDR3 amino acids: CASGDRGNTEAFF. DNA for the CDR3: TGTGCCAGTGGGGACAGGGGGAACACTGAAGCTTTCTTT.

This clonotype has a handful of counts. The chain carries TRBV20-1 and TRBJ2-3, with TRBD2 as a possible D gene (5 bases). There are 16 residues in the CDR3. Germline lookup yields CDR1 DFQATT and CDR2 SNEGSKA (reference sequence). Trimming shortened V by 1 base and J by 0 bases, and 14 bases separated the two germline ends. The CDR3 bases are TGCAGTGCTAGAGCCGGCGCGGGTTCTAGCACAGATACGCAGTATTTT. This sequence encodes CSARAGAGSSTDTQYF.

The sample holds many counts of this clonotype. CDR3: CASSLFAAPVVGQPQHF. The CDR3 DNA is TGTGCCAGCAGTTTATTTGCGGCTCCCGTGGTGGGTCAGCCCCAGCATTTT. The chain uses TRBV27 and TRBJ1-5, with D uncertain. Germline values: CDR1 MNHEY, CDR2 SMNVEV (reference sequence). The CDR3 runs to 17 residues. The V end was cut by 1 base, the J end by 6 bases, with 19 bases between.